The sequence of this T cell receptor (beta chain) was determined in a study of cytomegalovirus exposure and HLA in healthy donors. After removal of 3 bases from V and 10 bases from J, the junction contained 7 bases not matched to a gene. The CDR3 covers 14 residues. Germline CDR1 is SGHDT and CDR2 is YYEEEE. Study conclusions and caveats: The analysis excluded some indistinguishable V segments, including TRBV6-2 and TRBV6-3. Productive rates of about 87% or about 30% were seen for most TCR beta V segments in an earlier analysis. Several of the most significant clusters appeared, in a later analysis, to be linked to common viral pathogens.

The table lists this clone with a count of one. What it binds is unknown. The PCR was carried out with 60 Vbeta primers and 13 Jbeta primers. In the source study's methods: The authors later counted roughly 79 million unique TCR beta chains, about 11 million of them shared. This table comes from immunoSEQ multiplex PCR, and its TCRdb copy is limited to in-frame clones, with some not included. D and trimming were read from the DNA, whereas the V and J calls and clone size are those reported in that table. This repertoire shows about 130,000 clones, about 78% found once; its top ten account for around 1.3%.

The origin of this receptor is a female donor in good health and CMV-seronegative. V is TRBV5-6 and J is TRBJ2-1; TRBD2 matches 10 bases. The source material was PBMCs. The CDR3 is CASSSLAGVEEQFF. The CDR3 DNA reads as TGTGCCAGCAGCTCTCTAGCGGGAGTGGAAGAGCAGTTCTTC.